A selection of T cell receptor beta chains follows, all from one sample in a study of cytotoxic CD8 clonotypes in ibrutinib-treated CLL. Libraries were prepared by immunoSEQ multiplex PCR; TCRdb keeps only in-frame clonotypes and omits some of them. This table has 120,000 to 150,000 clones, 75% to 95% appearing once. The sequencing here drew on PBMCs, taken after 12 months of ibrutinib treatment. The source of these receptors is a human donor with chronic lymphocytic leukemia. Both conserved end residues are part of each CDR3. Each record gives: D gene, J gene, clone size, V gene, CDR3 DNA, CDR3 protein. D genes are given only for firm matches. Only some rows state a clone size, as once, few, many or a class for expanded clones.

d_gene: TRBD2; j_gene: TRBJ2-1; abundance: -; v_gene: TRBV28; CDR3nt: TGTGCCAGCAGGGAAGAGAGCGGGGCCTACAATGAGCAGTTCTTC; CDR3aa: CASREESGAYNEQFF
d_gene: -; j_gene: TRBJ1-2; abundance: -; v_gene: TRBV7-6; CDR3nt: TGTGCCAGCAGCTTACAGGCAGGCCCAGGCCCGGGAGGCTACACCTTC; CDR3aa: CASSLQAGPGPGGYTF
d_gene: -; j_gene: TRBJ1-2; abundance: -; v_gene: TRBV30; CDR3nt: TGTGCCTGGAGTGTGGGTCGGTCAGGGTCGAACTATGGCTACACCTTC; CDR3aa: CAWSVGRSGSNYGYTF
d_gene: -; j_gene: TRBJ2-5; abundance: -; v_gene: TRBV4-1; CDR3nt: TGCGCCAGCAGCCAAGATCGGGCCAGGGGCTCAGAGACCCAGTACTTC; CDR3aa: CASSQDRARGSETQYF
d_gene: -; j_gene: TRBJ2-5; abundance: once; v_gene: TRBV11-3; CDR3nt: TGTGCCAGCAGCTTAGGCGCCGACAGGCTAAACGAGTCCCAGTACTTC; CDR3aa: CASSLGADRLNESQYF
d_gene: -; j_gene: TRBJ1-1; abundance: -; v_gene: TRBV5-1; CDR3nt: TGCGCCAGCAGCCCACAGATAATGAACACTGAAGCTTTCTTT; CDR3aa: CASSPQIMNTEAFF
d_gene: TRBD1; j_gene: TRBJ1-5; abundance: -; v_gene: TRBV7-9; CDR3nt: TGTGCCAGCAGCTTAGATGGGACAGGGGGCGCGCAGCCCCAGCATTTT; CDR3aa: CASSLDGTGGAQPQHF
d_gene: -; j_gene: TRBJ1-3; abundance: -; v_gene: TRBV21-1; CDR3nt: TGTGCCAGCAGCAAAACTCGCTCGGGCATCGGACCGAACACCATATATTTT; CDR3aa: CASSKTRSGIGPNTIYF
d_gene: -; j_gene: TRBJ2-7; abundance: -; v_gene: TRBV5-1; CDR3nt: TGCGCCAGCAGCTCCTCCTCCTTAGCCTACGAGCAGTACTTC; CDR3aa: CASSSSSLAYEQYF
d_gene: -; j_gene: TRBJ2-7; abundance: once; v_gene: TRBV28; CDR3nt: TGTGCCAGCAGTTCCGCCAGCTCGAGGGGCGAGCAGTACTTC; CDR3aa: CASSSASSRGEQYF
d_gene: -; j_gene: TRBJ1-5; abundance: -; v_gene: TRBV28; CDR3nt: TGTGCCAGCTACGCTACGGGCAGGGTGGATCAGCCCCAGCATTTT; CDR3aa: CASYATGRVDQPQHF
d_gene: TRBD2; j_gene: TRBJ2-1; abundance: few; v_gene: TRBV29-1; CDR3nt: TGCAGCCTCTCGGGAGGACTATACAATGAGCAGTTCTTC; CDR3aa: CSLSGGLYNEQFF
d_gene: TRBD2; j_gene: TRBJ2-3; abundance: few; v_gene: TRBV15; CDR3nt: TGTGCCACCAGCAGATCACGGGAGGTGGGCACAGATACGCAGTATTTT; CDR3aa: CATSRSREVGTDTQYF
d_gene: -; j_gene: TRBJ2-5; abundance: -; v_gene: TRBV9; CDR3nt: TGTGCCAGCAGCGTAAAGTCGGAGTGGGAGACCCAGTACTTC; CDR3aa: CASSVKSEWETQYF
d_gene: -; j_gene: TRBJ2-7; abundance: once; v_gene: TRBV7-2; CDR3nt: TGTGCCAGCAGCTTGAGGTTAGGATCCAGCCACGAGCAGTACTTC; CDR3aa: CASSLRLGSSHEQYF
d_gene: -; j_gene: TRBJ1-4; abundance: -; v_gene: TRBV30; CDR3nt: TGTGCCTGGAGTAGGGGGGTTGTAGAAAAACTGTTTTTT; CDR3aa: CAWSRGVVEKLFF
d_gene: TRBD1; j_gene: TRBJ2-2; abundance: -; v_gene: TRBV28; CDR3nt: TGTGCCAGCAGTTCCGGACAGGGAGGCACCGGGGAGCTGTTTTTT; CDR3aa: CASSSGQGGTGELFF
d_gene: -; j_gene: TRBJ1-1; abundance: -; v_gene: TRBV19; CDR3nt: TGTGCCACCTCAACTACAGGGAACACTGAAGCTTTCTTT; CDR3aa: CATSTTGNTEAFF
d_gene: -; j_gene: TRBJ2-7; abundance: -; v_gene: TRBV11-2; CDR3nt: TGTGCCAGCAGTTACAGTTTCCCCGAGCAGTACTTC; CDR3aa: CASSYSFPEQYF
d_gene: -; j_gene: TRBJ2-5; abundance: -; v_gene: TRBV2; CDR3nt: TGTGCCAGCATCGGGACCCCTAAAGAGACCCAGTACTTC; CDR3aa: CASIGTPKETQYF
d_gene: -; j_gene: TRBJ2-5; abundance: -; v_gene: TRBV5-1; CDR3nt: TGCGCCAGCAGCTTGGTACCGGGCAGGGAGAGGGAGACCCAGTACTTC; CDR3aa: CASSLVPGRERETQYF
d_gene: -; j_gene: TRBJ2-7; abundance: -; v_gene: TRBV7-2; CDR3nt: TGTGCCAGCAGCTTGAGTCAGAGCTACGAGCAGTACTTC; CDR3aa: CASSLSQSYEQYF
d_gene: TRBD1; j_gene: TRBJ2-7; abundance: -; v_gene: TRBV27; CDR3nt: TGTGCCAGCAGTTCCTCGGGACAGGGGCCCGAGCAGTACTTC; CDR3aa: CASSSSGQGPEQYF
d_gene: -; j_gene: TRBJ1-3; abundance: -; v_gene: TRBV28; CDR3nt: TGTGCCAGCAGTACAGGGACCTCTGGAAACACCATATATTTT; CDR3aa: CASSTGTSGNTIYF
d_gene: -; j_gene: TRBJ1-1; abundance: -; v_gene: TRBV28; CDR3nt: TGTGCCAGCATTAAGTCTCTTGTTGCCCTGAACACTGAAGCTTTCTTT; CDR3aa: CASIKSLVALNTEAFF
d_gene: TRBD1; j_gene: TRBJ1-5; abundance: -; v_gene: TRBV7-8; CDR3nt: TGTGCCAGCAGCGGACAGGGTTTTTGGAATCAGCCCCAGCATTTT; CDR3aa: CASSGQGFWNQPQHF
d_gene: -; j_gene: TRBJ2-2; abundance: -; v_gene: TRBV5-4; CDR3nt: TGTGCCAGCAGCGAGGCGAACACCGGGGAGCTGTTTTTT; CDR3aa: CASSEANTGELFF
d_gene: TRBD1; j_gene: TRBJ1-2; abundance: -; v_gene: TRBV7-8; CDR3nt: TGTGCCAGCAGCCAGGACAGGGGCGGCTACACCTTC; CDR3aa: CASSQDRGGYTF
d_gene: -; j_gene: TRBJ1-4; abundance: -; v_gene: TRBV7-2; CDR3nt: TGTGCCAGCACCGAGACAGTTTTCCCCAATGAAAAACTGTTTTTT; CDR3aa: CASTETVFPNEKLFF
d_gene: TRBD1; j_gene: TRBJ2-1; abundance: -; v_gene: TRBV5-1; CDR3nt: TGCGCCAGCAGCCCCGGGACAGGGGGGGCCTACAATGAGCAGTTCTTC; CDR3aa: CASSPGTGGAYNEQFF
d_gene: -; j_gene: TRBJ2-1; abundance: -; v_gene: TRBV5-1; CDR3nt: TGCGCCAGCAGCTTTGAGGGGGAGCCCTCCTACAATGAGCAGTTCTTC; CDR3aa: CASSFEGEPSYNEQFF
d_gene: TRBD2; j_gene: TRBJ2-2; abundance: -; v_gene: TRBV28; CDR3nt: TGTGCCAGCAGACCGAGCGGGAGATATACCGGGGAGCTGTTTTTT; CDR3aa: CASRPSGRYTGELFF
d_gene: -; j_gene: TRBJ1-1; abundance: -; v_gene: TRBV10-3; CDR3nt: TGTGCCATCAGTGGCTCTGAGGCAGGGGAATCCGAAGCTTTCTTT; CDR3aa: CAISGSEAGESEAFF
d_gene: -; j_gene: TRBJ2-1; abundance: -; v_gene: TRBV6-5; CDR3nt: TGTGCCAGCAGTTACTCTGGCGGCTCCTACAATGAGCAGTTCTTC; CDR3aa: CASSYSGGSYNEQFF
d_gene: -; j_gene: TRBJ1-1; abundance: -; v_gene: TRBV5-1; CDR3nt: TGCGCCAGCAGCTTGGATTTGGTGACAGTGAACACTGAAGCTTTCTTT; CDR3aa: CASSLDLVTVNTEAFF
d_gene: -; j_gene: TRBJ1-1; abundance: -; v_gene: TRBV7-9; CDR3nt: TGTGCCAGCAGCTTAGAAGGCAGCTACACTGAAGCTTTCTTT; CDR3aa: CASSLEGSYTEAFF
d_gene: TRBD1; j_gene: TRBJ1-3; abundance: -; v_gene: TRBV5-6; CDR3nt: TGTGCCAGCAGCACTATAGAGGGACAGGTCTCTGGAAACACCATATATTTT; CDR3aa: CASSTIEGQVSGNTIYF
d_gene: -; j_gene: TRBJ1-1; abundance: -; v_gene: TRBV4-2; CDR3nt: TGTGCCAGCAGCCAGCTAAGGGGGGGCAGTCAGAACACTGAAGCTTTCTTT; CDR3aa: CASSQLRGGSQNTEAFF
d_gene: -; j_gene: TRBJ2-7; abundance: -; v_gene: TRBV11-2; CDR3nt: TGTGCCAGCAGCTTAGAGCCCTACGAGCAGTACTTC; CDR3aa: CASSLEPYEQYF
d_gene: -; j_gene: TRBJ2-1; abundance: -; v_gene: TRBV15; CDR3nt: TGTGCCACCAGGGGCCCGGGACTTAACAATGAGCAGTTCTTC; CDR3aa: CATRGPGLNNEQFF
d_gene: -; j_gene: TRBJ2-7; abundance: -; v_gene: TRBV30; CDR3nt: TGTGCCTGGAGAACCGGGCCTTCCTACGAGCAGTACTTC; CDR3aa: CAWRTGPSYEQYF
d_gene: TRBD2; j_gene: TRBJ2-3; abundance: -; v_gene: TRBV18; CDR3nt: TGTGCCAGCTCACCACTTGGCGGGACTAGTATCACAGATACGCAGTATTTT; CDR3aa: CASSPLGGTSITDTQYF
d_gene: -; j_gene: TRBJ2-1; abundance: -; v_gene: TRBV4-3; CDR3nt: TGCGCCAGCAGCCAAGATTTGGGTGTTAGCCCCCGTGAGCAGTTCTTC; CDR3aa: CASSQDLGVSPREQFF
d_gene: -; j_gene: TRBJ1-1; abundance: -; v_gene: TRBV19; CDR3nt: TGTGCCAGTAGTATACTGCCAGGGTTGAACACTGAAGCTTTCTTT; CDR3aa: CASSILPGLNTEAFF
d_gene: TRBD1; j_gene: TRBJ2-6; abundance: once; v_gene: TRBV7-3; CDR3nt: TGTGCCAGCAGCTTAGTGGGGACAGGGGGCTTTGGGGCCAACGTCCTGACTTTC; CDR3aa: CASSLVGTGGFGANVLTF
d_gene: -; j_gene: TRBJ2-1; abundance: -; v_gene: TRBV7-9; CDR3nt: TGTGCCAGCAGCTTTTTAGGAAACAATGAGCAGTTCTTC; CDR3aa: CASSFLGNNEQFF
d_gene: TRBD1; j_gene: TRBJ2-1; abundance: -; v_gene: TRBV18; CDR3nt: TGTGCCAGCTCAACCGGGACAGGGTACAATGAGCAGTTCTTC; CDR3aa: CASSTGTGYNEQFF
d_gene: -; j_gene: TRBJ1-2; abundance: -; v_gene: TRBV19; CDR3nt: TGTGCCAGTAGTGCCCAAGGACTCTATGGCTACACCTTC; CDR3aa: CASSAQGLYGYTF